This TCR beta chain was recovered during a study of cytomegalovirus exposure and HLA in healthy donors. Nominal health characterized the donors when sampled, though unrecorded immune exposures were likely. With 60 Vbeta and 13 Jbeta primers, the PCR was carried out. The assay was immunoSEQ multiplex PCR, and TCRdb's table has in-frame clones only and misses some. The data contain hundreds of thousands of clones, roughly 82% of them singletons. V was pared by 5 bases and J by 6 bases, with 9 bases of the junction left unmatched. The CDR3 has 15 residues. Looked up from germline, CDR1 is SGHDT and CDR2 is YYEEEE.

The TCR comes from a man aged 35-49 years in good health and CMV-seropositive. Input material: PBMCs. This chain uses TRBV5-6 with TRBJ2-2; 8 bases align to TRBD1. CDR3 sequence reads: CASRPQGGMAGELFF. CDR3 DNA: TGTGCCAGCAGGCCACAGGGGGGTATGGCCGGGGAGCTGTTTTTT.